These T cell receptor beta chains were read from a single sample in a study of radiation and T cells in renal cell carcinoma. Sequencing used immunoSEQ multiplex PCR; TCRdb keeps in-frame clones, though not all of them. The data contain 120,000 to 150,000 clones, 80% to 90% of them singletons. The input for sequencing was blood, taken from a patient whose treatment included radiotherapy and nephrectomy. These TCRs come from a woman aged 45-65 years with renal cell carcinoma. Both conserved end residues are part of each CDR3. Fields, in order: J gene, D gene, clone size, V gene, CDR3 DNA, CDR3 protein. A D gene is named only where the DNA matches it firmly. Part of the rows lack a size; the others show once, few, many or a class for expanded clones.

TRBJ1-1,.,.,TRBV28,TGTGCCAGCAGCAAACGGTATACTGAAGCTTTCTTT,CASSKRYTEAFF
TRBJ2-7,.,.,TRBV19,TGTGCCAGTAGCCGGAGCCCCGGAGGAGAGCAGTACTTC,CASSRSPGGEQYF
TRBJ2-7,.,.,TRBV5-1,TGCGCCAGCAGCTTGGATGGGGCGCGTAGCGAGCAGTACTTC,CASSLDGARSEQYF
TRBJ1-6,.,.,TRBV7-2,TGTGCCAGCAGCTTAGACCCCGCGAAGGGATCCCTCCACTTT,CASSLDPAKGSLHF
TRBJ2-7,TRBD1,.,TRBV19,TGTGCCAGTAGGACCGGGACAGGGGGCTACTACGAGCAGTACTTC,CASRTGTGGYYEQYF
TRBJ2-3,.,.,TRBV5-1,TGCGCCAGCAGCTTGGCCACATCTAGCACAGATACGCAGTATTTT,CASSLATSSTDTQYF
TRBJ1-4,TRBD1,.,TRBV5-1,TGCGCCAGCAGCTTGGGGGACAGGTCCATGGTGCTGTTTTTT,CASSLGDRSMVLFF
TRBJ2-3,TRBD2,once,TRBV18,TGTGCCAGCTCAACACGGACTAGCGGGGGGGCAACGGCTAGCACAGATACGCAGTATTTT,CASSTRTSGGATASTDTQYF
TRBJ2-5,TRBD2,.,TRBV9,TGTGCCAGCAGCTGGGGACTAGCGGGAGTAGGGGAGACCCAGTACTTC,CASSWGLAGVGETQYF
TRBJ1-2,TRBD1,.,TRBV18,TGTGCCAGCTCAGCTAGACAGGGGGTAGATGGCTACACCTTC,CASSARQGVDGYTF
TRBJ1-6,.,.,TRBV7-6,TGTGCCAGCAGCCCCTATCGGACAGAGAAACTCCACTTT,CASSPYRTEKLHF
TRBJ2-3,.,.,TRBV9,TGTGCCAGCAGCGTGTCCCTTGCGGGGCGGGGCACAGATACGCAGTATTTT,CASSVSLAGRGTDTQYF
TRBJ1-5,TRBD1,.,TRBV5-4,TGTGCCAGCAGCTTGGACAGGGGGAGGAATCAGCCCCAGCATTTT,CASSLDRGRNQPQHF
TRBJ1-2,.,.,TRBV2,TGTGCCAGCAGTGACGTAGGATTTAACTATGGCTACACCTTC,CASSDVGFNYGYTF
TRBJ2-7,.,.,TRBV4-1,TGCGCCAGCAGCCAGGCGGGTCAGGGTAGCTCCTACGAGCAGTACTTC,CASSQAGQGSSYEQYF
TRBJ2-5,.,.,TRBV7-9,TGTGCCAGCAGCTTTGAGGTCCGCGGGGAATGGGAGACCCAGTACTTC,CASSFEVRGEWETQYF
TRBJ2-7,.,.,TRBV7-2,TGTGCCAGCAGCTTAGCGGGTCTCTACGAGCAGTACTTC,CASSLAGLYEQYF
TRBJ1-6,.,.,TRBV2,TGTGCCAGCAGCCCGCGGCAGCCGAATTCACCCCTCCACTTT,CASSPRQPNSPLHF
TRBJ2-7,.,.,TRBV27,TGTGCCAGCAGTTTCGGAAAAGGAGCCCCCTACGAGCAGTACTTC,CASSFGKGAPYEQYF
TRBJ2-1,TRBD2,.,TRBV5-4,TGTGCCAGCAGCCCGAGGGGTCGGGGAGGGCCGGGAAATGAGCAGTTCTTC,CASSPRGRGGPGNEQFF
TRBJ1-2,.,.,TRBV6-6,TGTGCCAGCAGGGAAGGGGCGCGGTTTGGCTACACCTTC,CASREGARFGYTF
TRBJ2-3,TRBD2,.,TRBV9,TGTGCCAGCAGCGGCCCGGGGCCTGTTCTAGCGGGAGGGCCCCCAGATACGCAGTATTTT,CASSGPGPVLAGGPPDTQYF
TRBJ2-7,.,.,TRBV6-5,TGTGCCAGCAGACGGCGGGATTTTTGGTCCTACGAGCAGTACTTC,CASRRRDFWSYEQYF
TRBJ2-1,TRBD1,.,TRBV10-3,TGTGCCACCGGGACAGGGCGCAATGAGCAGTTCTTC,CATGTGRNEQFF
TRBJ1-4,.,.,TRBV5-1,TGCGCCAGTACTTCTACAGTCGGTAATGAAAAACTGTTTTTT,CASTSTVGNEKLFF
TRBJ2-7,TRBD2,once,TRBV7-9,TGTGCCAGCAGCCCGGGACTAGCGGGGAGCGGCGAGCAGTACTTC,CASSPGLAGSGEQYF
TRBJ1-5,.,.,TRBV7-2,TGTGCCAGCAGCTCAGGCAGTAGCAATCAGCCCCAGCATTTT,CASSSGSSNQPQHF
TRBJ1-2,.,.,TRBV4-3,TGCGCCAGCAGCCAAGATGGGGCGGGGAATAACTATGGCTACACCTTC,CASSQDGAGNNYGYTF
TRBJ2-7,.,.,TRBV4-3,TGCGCCAGCAGCCAAGATCTCCCCTTAAGACCCTACGAGCAGTACTTC,CASSQDLPLRPYEQYF
TRBJ2-1,.,.,TRBV2,TGTGCCAGCAGTGAAGTCAGGGTTCAGTTCTTC,CASSEVRVQFF
TRBJ2-4,.,.,TRBV20-1,TGCAGTGCTAGCGGTCTAGAGATATTGTACTTC,CSASGLEILYF
TRBJ2-7,.,.,TRBV2,TGTGCCAGCACTCGGACATTCCCCCCCTACGAGCAGTACTTC,CASTRTFPPYEQYF
TRBJ1-1,.,once,TRBV5-1,TGCGCCAGCAGCTTCGGCAGGGGGAACACTGAAGCTTTCTTT,CASSFGRGNTEAFF
TRBJ1-2,.,.,TRBV12-5,TGTGCTAGTGCTCCGGACACAACTAACTATGGCTACACCTTC,CASAPDTTNYGYTF
TRBJ1-5,TRBD1,few,TRBV7-8,TGTGCCAGCAGACAGGGGAATCAGCCCCAGCATTTT,CASRQGNQPQHF
TRBJ2-2,.,once,TRBV4-3,TGCGCCAGCAGCCAAGTAGGTTCCGGGGAGCTGTTTTTT,CASSQVGSGELFF
TRBJ2-4,TRBD2,.,TRBV6-6,TGTGCCAGCAATACAAGAGCGGGAGTAGCCAAAAACATTCAGTACTTC,CASNTRAGVAKNIQYF
TRBJ1-3,.,.,TRBV19,TGTGCCAGTAGTATCGGGGCCGGAAACTCTGGAAACACCATATATTTT,CASSIGAGNSGNTIYF
TRBJ1-5,.,.,TRBV28,TGTGCCAGCAGTTTCCTTTCAGGTAACCGTCAGCCCCAGCATTTT,CASSFLSGNRQPQHF
TRBJ1-1,TRBD1,.,TRBV28,TGTGCCAGCAGTTCCGGACAGGGGAGGTACACTGAAGCTTTCTTT,CASSSGQGRYTEAFF
TRBJ2-3,.,.,TRBV7-3,TGTGCCAGCAGGACATCAGGGGATCGTGCAGATACGCAGTATTTT,CASRTSGDRADTQYF